The sequence of this T cell receptor beta chain was determined in a study of blood T cell repertoires in COVID-19. Authors' analysis steps: The authors estimated nucleated cell counts from reference gene primer amplification. Measured with immunoSEQ multiplex PCR; TCRdb has only the in-frame clones, and not every one. V, J and clone size derive from that table, while D and trimming were established from the DNA sequence. Here the sample spans a few hundred thousand clones, 84% being singletons. V dropped 6 bases and J dropped 10; count of bases not matched to a gene: 7. Looked up from germline, CDR1 is KGHSH and CDR2 is LQKENI. The CDR3 has 14 amino acids.

This sequence was found in a woman aged 40 to 50 who had recovered from COVID-19. The material sequenced was peripheral blood. This sequence joins TRBV18 and TRBJ1-4, with TRBD1 matching 11 bases. The DNA for the CDR3 is TGTGCCAGCTCCCAAGGACAGGGGGCTTCAAAACTGTTTTTT. It codes for CASSQGQGASKLFF.